This T cell receptor (beta chain) was recorded in a study of T cell responses to AZD1222 COVID-19 vaccine (dated by TCRdb to about 2021). The study in broad terms: A total of 233 trial participants underwent TCR sequencing, of whom about 210 received two doses of AZD1222 and some 26 received two doses of the MenACWY control vaccine. Trial participants were enrolled by age into 18-55, 56-69 and 70-plus year subgroups, with around 150, 28 and 57 TCR-sequenced participants respectively.

From the cysteine up to the phenylalanine, the CDR3 has a length of 16 residues. Only the CDR3 part of the read is kept: 48 bases, read in frame from the first base. After removal of 6 bases from V and 5 bases from J, the junction retains 10 bases not matched to a gene. Via the germline V gene, CDR1 is MDHEN and CDR2 SYDVKM. The CDR3 regions of human TCRbeta chains were analyzed by immunosequencing. Processing in the source paper ran as follows. TCRs in the repertoires were compared against a reference library of SARS-CoV-2-specific TCRs that had been generated with the MIRA antigen-specificity platform. Breadth was defined as the fraction of unique TCRs that were SARS-CoV-2-associated, and depth was defined as the fraction of total T cells that were SARS-CoV-2-associated. Using the MIRA data, each spike-specific TCR was assigned both to the spike region to which the TCR was reactive and to a CD4 or CD8 class. Log10-transformed breadth and depth values were compared by one-way ANOVA with Sidak's multiple comparisons tests. TCRdb re-hosts the immuneACCESS table, in-frame sequences only. Its copies lack some clones; in the studies checked, an unresolved V gene accounts for under half of them, and the cause for the rest is not known. D and trimming come from the DNA, and the V and J calls and clone size come from that table. The sample data list 75,000 to 85,000 clones, and around nine tenths of these were observed just once. The ten largest clones add up to 11% of the sample.

The time point label corresponds to: about 28 days (+/-7) after the second vaccine dose. AZD1222 recipients given second doses at about 4 weeks or at about 12 weeks were pooled, since spike-specific TCR depth and breadth were not found to differ between the two schedules. Vaccinee samples were obtained from the UK trials COV001 and COV002, which included a single-blind randomized controlled phase 2/3 trial of AZD1222 (ChAdOx1 nCoV-19) in healthy adults. For TCRbeta chain sequencing, PBMC samples from trial participants were taken at day 0 and at day 28 after the second dose. Points the paper makes about the study in general: After two AZD1222 doses, spike-specific TCR breadth and depth were significantly higher than at day 0 and than in MenACWY recipients. Conclusions about previously exposed vaccinees were limited because only six AZD1222 recipients were SARS-CoV-2 seropositive at baseline. In the small 56-69-year group, the increase in depth fell short of significance, most likely because of low power. Vaccine-associated CD4 TCRs spanned the whole spike protein, with dominant responses in regions 160-218 and 743-854. Because no samples from the day 14 peak response were available, repertoires could be characterized only after the peak T cell response. Reportedly, almost half of the unique spike-specific TCRs recognized epitopes lying outside the regions that are mutated in the B.1.351 and B.1.1.7 variants. Participants were mostly white British, with more females than males. The authors suggested clonal diversity may have been underestimated.

Turning to this clone: The antigen it recognizes is unknown. No clone much larger than this one lies a single base away; base qualities are absent.

The V and J genes are TRBV28 and TRBJ1-6; the central 7 bases match TRBD1. This clonotype was sampled from an adult who received the AZD1222 COVID-19 vaccine. Specimen: peripheral blood, collected 28 days after the second AZD1222 dose. The CDR3 in this case is CASSQRGGLNNSPLHF. In nucleotides, the sequence is TGTGCCAGCAGCCAGAGAGGGGGCTTGAATAATTCACCCCTCCACTTT.